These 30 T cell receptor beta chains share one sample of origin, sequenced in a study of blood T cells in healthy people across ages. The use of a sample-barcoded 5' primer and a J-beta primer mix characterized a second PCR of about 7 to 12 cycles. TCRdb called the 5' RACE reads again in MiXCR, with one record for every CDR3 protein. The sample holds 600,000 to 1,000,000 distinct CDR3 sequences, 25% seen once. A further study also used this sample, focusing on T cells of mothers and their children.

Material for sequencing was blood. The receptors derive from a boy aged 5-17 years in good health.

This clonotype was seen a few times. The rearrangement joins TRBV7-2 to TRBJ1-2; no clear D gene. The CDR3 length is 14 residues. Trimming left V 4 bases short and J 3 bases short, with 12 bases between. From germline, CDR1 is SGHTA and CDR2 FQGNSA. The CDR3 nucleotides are TGTGCCAGCAGCTCCCTCAAGTCCCACTATGGCTACACCTTC. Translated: CASSSLKSHYGYTF.

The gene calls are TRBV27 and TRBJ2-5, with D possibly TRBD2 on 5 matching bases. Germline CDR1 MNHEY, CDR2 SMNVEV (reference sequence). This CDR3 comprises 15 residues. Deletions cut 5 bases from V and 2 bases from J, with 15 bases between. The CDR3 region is CASSMTGLSQETQYF. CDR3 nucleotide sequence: TGTGCCAGCAGTATGACCGGACTTTCTCAAGAGACCCAGTACTTC.

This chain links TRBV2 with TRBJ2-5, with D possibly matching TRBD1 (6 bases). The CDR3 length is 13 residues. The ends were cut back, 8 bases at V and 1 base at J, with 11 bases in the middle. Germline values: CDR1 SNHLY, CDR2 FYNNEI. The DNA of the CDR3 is TGTGCCAGCCACGGACAGATCCAAGAGACCCAGTACTTC. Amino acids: CASHGQIQETQYF.

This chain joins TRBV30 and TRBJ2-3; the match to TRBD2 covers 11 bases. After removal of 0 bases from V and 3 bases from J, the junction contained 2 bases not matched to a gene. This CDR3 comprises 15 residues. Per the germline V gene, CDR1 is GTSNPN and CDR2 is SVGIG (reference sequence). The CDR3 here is CAWSVSSGGTDTQYF. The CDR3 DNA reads TGTGCCTGGAGTGTATCTAGCGGGGGGACAGATACGCAGTATTTT.

The CDR3 DNA is TGCGCCAGCAGCCAACCCGGGACTAGCGGGAGGGCCTTTTACGAGCAGTACTTC. It is translated as CASSQPGTSGRAFYEQYF. This chain uses TRBV4-1 with TRBJ2-7, with 16 bases lining up with TRBD2. The germline V gene has CDR1 MGHRA and CDR2 YSYEKL. V trimming: 2 bases; J trimming: 4 bases; junction bases outside the gene matches: 8. The length of the CDR3 is 18 residues.

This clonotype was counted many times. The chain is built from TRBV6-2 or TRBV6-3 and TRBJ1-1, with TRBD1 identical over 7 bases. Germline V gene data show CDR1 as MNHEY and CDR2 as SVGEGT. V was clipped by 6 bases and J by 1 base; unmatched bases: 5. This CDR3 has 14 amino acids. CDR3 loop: CASSDWTGNTEAFF. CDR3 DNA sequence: TGTGCCAGCAGCGACTGGACAGGGAACACTGAAGCTTTCTTT.

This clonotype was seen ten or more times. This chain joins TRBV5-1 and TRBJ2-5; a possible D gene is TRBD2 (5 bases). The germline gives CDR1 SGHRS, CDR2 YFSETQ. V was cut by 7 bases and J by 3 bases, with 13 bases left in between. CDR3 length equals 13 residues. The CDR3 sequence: CASGLGIEETQYF. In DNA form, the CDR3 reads TGCGCCAGCGGGCTCGGGATTGAAGAGACCCAGTACTTC.

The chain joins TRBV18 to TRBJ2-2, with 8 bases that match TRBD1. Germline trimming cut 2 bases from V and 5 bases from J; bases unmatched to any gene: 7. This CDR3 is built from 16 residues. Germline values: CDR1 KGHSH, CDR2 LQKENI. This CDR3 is CASSPGRTGSTGELFF. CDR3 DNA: TGTGCCAGCTCACCAGGAAGGACAGGGTCGACCGGGGAGCTGTTTTTT.

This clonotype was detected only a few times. The CDR3 reads CATSNPRSLRSYNEQFF. CDR3 nucleotide sequence: TGTGCCACCAGCAATCCAAGGTCACTCCGTTCCTACAATGAGCAGTTCTTC. This rearrangement joins TRBV15 to TRBJ2-1; no clear D. CDR1 and CDR2 (germline): LNHNV, YYDKDF (reference sequence). CDR3 size: 17 residues. V lost 4 bases and J lost 1, with 17 bases in between.

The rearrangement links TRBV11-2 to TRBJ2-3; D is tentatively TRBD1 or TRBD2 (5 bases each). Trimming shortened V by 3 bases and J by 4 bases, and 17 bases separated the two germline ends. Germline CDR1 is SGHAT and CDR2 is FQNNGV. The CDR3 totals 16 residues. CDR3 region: CASSFSGLQIPDTQYF. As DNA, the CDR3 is TGTGCCAGCAGCTTTTCGGGGCTCCAAATCCCAGATACGCAGTATTTT.

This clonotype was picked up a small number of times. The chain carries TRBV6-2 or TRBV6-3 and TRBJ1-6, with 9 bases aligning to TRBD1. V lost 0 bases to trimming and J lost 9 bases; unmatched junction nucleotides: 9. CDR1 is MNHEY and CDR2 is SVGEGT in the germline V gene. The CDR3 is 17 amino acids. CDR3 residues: CASSYSTQGTGSSPLHF. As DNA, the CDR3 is TGTGCCAGCAGTTACTCGACGCAGGGGACAGGGAGTTCACCCCTCCACTTT.

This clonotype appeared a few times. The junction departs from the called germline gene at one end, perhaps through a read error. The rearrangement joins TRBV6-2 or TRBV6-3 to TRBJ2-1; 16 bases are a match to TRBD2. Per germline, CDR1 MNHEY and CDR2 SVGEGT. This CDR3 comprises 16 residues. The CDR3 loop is CASSTGTSGREHEQSF. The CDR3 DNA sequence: TGTGCCAGCAGCACCGGGACTAGCGGGAGGGAACATGAGCAGTCCTTC.

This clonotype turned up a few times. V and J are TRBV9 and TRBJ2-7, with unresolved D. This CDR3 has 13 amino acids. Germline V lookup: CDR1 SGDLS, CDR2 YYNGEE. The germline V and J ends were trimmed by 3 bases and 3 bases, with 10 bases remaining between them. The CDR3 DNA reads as TGTGCCAGCAGCGCTAGACCAAACTACGAGCAGTACTTC. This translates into CASSARPNYEQYF.

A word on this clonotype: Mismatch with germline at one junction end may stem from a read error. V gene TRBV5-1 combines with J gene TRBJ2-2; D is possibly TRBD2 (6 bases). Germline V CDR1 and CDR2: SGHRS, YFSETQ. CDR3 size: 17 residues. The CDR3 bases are TGCGCCAGCAGCTCCCTTCCGGGAGACGCGAACACCGGGGAGCTGCTTTTT. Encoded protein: CASSSLPGDANTGELLF.

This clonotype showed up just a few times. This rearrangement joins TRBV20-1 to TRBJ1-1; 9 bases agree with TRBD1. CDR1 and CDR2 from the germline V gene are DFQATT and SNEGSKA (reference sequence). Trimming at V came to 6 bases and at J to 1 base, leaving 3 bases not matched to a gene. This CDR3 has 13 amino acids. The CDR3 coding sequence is TGCAGTGCCCGACAGGGGGGGAACACTGAAGCTTTCTTT. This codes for CSARQGGNTEAFF.

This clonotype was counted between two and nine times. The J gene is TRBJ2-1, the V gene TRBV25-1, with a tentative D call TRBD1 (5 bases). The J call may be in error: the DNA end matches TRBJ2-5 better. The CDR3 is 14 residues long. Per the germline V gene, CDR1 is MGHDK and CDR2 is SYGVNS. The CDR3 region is CASSEPTGEETQYF. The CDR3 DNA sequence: TGTGCCAGCAGTGAACCCACAGGAGAAGAGACCCAGTACTTC.

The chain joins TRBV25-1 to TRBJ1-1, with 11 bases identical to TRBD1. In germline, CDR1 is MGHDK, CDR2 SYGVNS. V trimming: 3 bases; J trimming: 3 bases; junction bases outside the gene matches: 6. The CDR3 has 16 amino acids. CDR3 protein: CASSESLGQGDTEAFF. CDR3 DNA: TGTGCCAGCAGTGAGTCATTGGGACAGGGGGACACTGAAGCTTTCTTT.

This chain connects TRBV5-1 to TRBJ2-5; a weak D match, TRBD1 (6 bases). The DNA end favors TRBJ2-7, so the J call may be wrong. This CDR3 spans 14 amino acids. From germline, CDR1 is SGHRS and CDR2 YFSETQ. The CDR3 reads CASSLEDRSYEQYF. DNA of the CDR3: TGCGCCAGCAGCTTGGAGGACAGATCCTACGAGCAGTACTTC.

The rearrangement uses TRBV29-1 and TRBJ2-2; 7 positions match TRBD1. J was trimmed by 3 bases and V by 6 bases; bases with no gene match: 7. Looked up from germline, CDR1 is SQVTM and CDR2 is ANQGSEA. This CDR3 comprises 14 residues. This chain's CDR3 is CSVQGVWDTGELFF. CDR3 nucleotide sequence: TGCAGCGTCCAGGGGGTTTGGGACACCGGGGAGCTGTTTTTT.

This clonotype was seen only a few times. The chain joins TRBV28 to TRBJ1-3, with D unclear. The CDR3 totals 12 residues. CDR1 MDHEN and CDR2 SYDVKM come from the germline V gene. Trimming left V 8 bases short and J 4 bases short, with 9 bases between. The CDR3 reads CASEEQGNTIYF. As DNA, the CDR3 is TGTGCCAGCGAAGAACAAGGAAACACCATATATTTT.

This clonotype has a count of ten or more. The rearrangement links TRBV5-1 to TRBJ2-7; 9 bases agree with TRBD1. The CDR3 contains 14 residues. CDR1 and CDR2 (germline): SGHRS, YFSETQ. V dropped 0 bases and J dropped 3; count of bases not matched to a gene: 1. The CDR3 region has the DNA TGCGCCAGCAGCTTGGTGACAGGGGGCTACGAGCAGTACTTC. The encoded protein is CASSLVTGGYEQYF.

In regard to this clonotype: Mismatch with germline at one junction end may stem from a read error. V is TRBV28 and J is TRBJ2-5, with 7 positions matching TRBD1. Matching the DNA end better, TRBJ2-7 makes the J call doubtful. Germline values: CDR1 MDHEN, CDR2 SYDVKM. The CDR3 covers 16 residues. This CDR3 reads CACSLGGTVSPYEQYF. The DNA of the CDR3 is TGTGCCTGCAGTTTAGGGGGCACGGTAAGCCCCTACGAGCAGTACTTC.

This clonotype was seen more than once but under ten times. The CDR3 DNA reads as TGTGCCAGCTCACCACCGGACCGGGCAACTAATGAAAAACTGTTTTTT. Its protein is CASSPPDRATNEKLFF. The V and J genes are TRBV18 and TRBJ1-4, with no clear D. V was shortened by 0 bases and J by 0 bases, with 8 bases between the two germline ends. The CDR3 consists of 16 residues. The germline V gene encodes CDR1 KGHSH and CDR2 LQKENI.

DNA for the CDR3: TGCAGTGCTAGAGTATCGGCTCCTTCCTACGAGCAGTACTTC. Its protein is CSARVSAPSYEQYF. The genes are TRBV20-1 and TRBJ2-5; D unresolved. The J call may be mistaken, given a closer DNA end match to TRBJ2-7. The CDR3 spans 14 residues. Germline lookup yields CDR1 DFQATT and CDR2 SNEGSKA (reference sequence).

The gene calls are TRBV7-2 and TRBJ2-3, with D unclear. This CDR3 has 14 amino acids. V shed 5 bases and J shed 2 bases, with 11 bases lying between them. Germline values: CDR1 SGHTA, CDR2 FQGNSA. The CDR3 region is CASSPPTNTDTQYF. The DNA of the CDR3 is TGTGCCAGCAGCCCCCCGACCAACACAGATACGCAGTATTTT.

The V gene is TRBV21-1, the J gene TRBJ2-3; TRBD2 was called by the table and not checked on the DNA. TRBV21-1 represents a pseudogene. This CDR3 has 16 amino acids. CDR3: CASSKSTGIRGDTQYF. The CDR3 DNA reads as TGTGCCAGCAGCAAAAGCACCGGGATTAGGGGAGATACGCAGTATTTT.

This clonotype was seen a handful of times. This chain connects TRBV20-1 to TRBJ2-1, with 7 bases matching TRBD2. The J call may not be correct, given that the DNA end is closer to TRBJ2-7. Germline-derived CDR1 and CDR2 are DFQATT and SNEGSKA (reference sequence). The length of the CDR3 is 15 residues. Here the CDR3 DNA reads TGCAGTGCCCCGACTAGCCCCAGAGCCTCCTACGAGCAGTACTTC. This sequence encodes CSAPTSPRASYEQYF.

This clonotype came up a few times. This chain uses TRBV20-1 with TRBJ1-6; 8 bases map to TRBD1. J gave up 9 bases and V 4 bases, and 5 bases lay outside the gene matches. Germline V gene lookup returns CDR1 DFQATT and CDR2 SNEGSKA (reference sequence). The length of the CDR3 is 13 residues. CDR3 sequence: CSATQGAGSPLHF. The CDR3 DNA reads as TGCAGTGCTACCCAGGGGGCAGGTTCACCCCTCCACTTT.

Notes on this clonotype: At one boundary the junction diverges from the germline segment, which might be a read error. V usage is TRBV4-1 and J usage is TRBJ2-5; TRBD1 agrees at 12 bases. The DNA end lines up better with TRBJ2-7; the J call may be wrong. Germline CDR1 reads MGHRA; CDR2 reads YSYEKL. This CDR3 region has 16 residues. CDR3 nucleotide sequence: TGCGCCAGCAGCCAGGCAGGGACAGGGGGCTCCCACGAGCAGTACTTC. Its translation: CASSQAGTGGSHEQYF.

The CDR3 nucleotides are TGTGCCAGCAGCTCGGGACAGGGGGCTTCACCCCTCCACTTT. Its protein is CASSSGQGASPLHF. This chain uses TRBV7-2 with TRBJ1-6, with 12 bases that match TRBD1. The junction had 1 base not matched to a gene; V was cut back by 4 bases and J by 9 bases. The germline gives CDR1 SGHTA, CDR2 FQGNSA. There are 14 residues in the CDR3.